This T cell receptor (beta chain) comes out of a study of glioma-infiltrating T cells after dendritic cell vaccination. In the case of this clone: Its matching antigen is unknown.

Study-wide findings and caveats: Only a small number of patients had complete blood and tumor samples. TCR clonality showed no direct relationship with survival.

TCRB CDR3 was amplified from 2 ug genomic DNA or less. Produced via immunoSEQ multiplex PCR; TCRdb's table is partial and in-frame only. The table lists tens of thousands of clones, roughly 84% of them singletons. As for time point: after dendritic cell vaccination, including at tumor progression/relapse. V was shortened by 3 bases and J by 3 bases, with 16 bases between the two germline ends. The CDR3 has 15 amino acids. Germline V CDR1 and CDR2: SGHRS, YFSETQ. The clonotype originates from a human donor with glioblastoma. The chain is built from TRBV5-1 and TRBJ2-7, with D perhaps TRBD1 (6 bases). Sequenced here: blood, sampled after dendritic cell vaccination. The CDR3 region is CASSSGPLGGYEQYF. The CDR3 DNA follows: TGCGCCAGCAGCTCGGGGCCCTTAGGGGGCTACGAGCAGTACTTC.